This T cell receptor (beta chain) came from a study of CD8 T cells in Susac syndrome. Random-hexamer reverse transcription was applied to about 0.45 to 1 ug RNA. Amplification of the TCR beta CDR3 was carried out by immunoSEQ multiplex PCR, which spanned a total of 54 Vbeta and 13 Jbeta segments. TCRdb reprocessed the immunoSEQ multiplex PCR reads with MiXCR, giving one entry per CDR3 protein. Here the sample spans a few hundred thousand distinct CDR3 sequences, roughly 85% being singletons. This clonotype appeared a single time. The CDR3 covers 18 residues. Trimming cost V 0 bases and J 0 bases, with 18 bases left between them. Germline CDR1 reads LGHNA; CDR2 reads YSLEER. TEMRA cells were FACS-enriched, while CD8+ and CD4+ T cells were negatively isolated.

The receptor's source is a human donor with multiple sclerosis. This chain joins TRBV4-3 and TRBJ2-7, with D perhaps TRBD1 (6 bases). Sequenced sample: CD8+ T cells from PBMCs. This CDR3 reads CASSQDRIRGLGSYEQYF. Here the CDR3 DNA reads TGCGCCAGCAGCCAAGATCGTATCAGGGGCCTCGGCTCCTACGAGCAGTACTTC.